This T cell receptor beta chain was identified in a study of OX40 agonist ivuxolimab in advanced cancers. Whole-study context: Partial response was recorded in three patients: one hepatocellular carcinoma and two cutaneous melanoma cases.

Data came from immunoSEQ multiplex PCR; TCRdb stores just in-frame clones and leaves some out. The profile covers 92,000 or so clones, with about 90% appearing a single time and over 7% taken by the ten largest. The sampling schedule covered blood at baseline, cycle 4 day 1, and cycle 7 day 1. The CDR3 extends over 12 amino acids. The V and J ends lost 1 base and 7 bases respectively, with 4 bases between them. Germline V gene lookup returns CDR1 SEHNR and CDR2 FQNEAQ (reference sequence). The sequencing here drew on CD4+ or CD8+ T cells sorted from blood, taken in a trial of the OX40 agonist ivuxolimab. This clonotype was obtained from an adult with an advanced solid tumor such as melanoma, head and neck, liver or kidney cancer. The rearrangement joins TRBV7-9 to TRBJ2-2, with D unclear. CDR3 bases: TGTGCCAGCAGCTTAGATAGCGGGGAGCTGTTTTTT. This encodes CASSLDSGELFF.